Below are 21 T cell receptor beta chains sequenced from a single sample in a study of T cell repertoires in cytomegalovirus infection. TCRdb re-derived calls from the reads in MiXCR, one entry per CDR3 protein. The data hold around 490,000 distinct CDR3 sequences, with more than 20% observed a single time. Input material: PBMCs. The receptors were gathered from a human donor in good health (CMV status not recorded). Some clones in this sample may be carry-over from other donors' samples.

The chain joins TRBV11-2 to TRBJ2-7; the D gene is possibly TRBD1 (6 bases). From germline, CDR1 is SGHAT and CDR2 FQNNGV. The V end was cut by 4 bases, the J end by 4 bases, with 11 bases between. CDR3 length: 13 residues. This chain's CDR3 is CASSYGGRYEQYV. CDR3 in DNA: TGTGCCAGCAGCTATGGGGGCAGATACGAGCAGTACGTC.

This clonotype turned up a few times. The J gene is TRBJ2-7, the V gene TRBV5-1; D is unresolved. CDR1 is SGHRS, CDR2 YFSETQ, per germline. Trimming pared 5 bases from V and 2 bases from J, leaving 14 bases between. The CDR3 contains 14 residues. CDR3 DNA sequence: TGCGCCAGCAGTTCCTGGACGGCTACCTACGAGCAGTACTTC. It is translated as CASSSWTATYEQYF.

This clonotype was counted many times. The CDR3 loop reads CASTLIGGTDTGELFF. The CDR3, as DNA: TGTGCCAGCACCCTCATAGGGGGGACCGACACCGGGGAGCTGTTTTTT. The rearrangement links TRBV7-9 to TRBJ2-2; tentatively, D is TRBD1 or TRBD2 (6 bases each). From germline, CDR1 is SEHNR and CDR2 FQNEAQ (reference sequence). V was cut by 7 bases and J by 3 bases, with 18 bases left in between. The CDR3 has 16 residues.

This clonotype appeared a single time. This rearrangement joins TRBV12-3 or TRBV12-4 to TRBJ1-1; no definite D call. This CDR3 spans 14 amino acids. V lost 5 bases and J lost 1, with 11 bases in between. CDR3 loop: CASSNGRPNTEAFF. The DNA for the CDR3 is TGTGCCAGCAGTAACGGACGGCCGAACACTGAAGCTTTCTTT.

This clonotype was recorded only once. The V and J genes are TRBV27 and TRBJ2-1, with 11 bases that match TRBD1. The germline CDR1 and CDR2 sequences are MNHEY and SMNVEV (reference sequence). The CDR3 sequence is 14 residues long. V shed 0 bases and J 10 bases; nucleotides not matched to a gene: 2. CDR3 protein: CASSLSGQGGEQFF. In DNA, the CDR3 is TGTGCCAGCAGTTTATCGGGACAGGGGGGGGAGCAGTTCTTC.

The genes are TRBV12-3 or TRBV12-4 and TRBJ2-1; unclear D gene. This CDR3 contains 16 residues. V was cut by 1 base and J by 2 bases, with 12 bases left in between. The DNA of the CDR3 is TGTGCCAGCAGTTTAGGTGTAGGGTGGGCCTACAATGAGCAGTTCTTC. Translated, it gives CASSLGVGWAYNEQFF.

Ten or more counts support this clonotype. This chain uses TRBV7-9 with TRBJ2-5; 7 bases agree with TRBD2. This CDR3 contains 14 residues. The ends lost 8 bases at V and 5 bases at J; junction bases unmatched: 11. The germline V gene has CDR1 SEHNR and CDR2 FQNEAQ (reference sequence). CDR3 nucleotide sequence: TGTGCCAGCCAAAGCGGGATGGTGAAGGAGACCCAGTACTTC. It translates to CASQSGMVKETQYF.

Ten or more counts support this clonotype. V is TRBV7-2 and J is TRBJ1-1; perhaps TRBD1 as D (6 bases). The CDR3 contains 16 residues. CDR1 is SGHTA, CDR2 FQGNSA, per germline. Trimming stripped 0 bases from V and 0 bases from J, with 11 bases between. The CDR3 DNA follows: TGTGCCAGCAGCTTAGCGACAGGAGCCTTGAACACTGAAGCTTTCTTT. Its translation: CASSLATGALNTEAFF.

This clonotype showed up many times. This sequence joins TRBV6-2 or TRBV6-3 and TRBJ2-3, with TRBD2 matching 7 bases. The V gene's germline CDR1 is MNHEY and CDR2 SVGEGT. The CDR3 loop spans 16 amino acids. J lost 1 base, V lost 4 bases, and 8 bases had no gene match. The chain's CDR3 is CASSSWEGAGTDTQYF. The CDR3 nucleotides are TGTGCCAGCAGTTCGTGGGAGGGCGCTGGCACAGATACGCAGTATTTT.

The CDR3 DNA sequence: TGTGCCAGCAGCTTAGACGCGGGGCAGCAGTACTTC. It encodes CASSLDAGQQYF. This chain links TRBV7-2 with TRBJ2-7, with D tentatively TRBD2 (6 bases). Germline loops: CDR1 SGHTA, CDR2 FQGNSA. This CDR3 contains 12 residues. The V and J ends lost 1 base and 8 bases respectively, with 9 bases between them.

The CDR3 region is CASSSLTGEGATDTQYF. CDR3 bases: TGTGCCAGCAGCTCCCTCACAGGGGAGGGGGCCACAGATACGCAGTATTTT. The chain recombines TRBV7-9 with TRBJ2-3; possibly TRBD1 or TRBD2 for D (7 bases each). The V end was cut by 4 bases, the J end by 2 bases, with 19 bases between. The CDR3 contains 17 residues. The V gene's germline CDR1 is SEHNR and CDR2 FQNEAQ (reference sequence).

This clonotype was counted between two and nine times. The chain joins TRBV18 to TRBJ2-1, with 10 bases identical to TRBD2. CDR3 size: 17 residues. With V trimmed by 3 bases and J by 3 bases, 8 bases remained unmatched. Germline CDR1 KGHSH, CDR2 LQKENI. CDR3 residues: CASSPRLSGRDYNEQFF. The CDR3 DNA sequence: TGTGCCAGCTCACCTCGCCTCAGCGGGAGGGACTACAATGAGCAGTTCTTC. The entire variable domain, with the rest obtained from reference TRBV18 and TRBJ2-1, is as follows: NAGVMQNPRHLVRRRGQEARLRCSPMKGHSHVYWYRQLPEEGLKFMVYLQKENIIDESGMPKERFSAEFPKEGPSILRIQQVVRGDSAAYFCASSPRLSGRDYNEQFFGPGTRLTVL.

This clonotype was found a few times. CDR3 DNA: TGTGCCAGCAGCAGTCCCAACTACCGCTCGAAACTAGCGGGAGTGTACAATGAGCAGTTCTTC. Amino acids: CASSSPNYRSKLAGVYNEQFF. The chain links TRBV11-3 to TRBJ2-1; 11 bases align to TRBD2. This CDR3 has 21 amino acids. J was trimmed by 4 bases and V by 5 bases; bases with no gene match: 22. Per the germline V gene, CDR1 is SGHNT and CDR2 is YENEEA.

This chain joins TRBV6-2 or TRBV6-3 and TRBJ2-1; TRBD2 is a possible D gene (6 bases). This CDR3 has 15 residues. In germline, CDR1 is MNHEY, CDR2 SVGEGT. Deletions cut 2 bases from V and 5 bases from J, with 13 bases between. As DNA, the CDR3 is TGTGCCAGCAGTTACGCCCGGGAGAGGGACAATGAGCAGTTCTTC. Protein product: CASSYARERDNEQFF.

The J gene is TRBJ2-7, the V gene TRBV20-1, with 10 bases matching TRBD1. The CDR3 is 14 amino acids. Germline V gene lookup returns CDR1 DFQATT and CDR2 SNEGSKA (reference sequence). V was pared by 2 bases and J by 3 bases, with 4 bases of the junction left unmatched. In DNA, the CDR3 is TGCAGTGCTAGAACGGACAGGGGGAACTACGAGCAGTACTTC. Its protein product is CSARTDRGNYEQYF.

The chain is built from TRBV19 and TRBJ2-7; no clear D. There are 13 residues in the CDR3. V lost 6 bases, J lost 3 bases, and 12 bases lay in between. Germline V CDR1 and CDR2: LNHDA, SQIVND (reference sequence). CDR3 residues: CASRKATHYEQYF. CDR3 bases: TGTGCCAGTAGAAAGGCCACCCACTACGAGCAGTACTTC.

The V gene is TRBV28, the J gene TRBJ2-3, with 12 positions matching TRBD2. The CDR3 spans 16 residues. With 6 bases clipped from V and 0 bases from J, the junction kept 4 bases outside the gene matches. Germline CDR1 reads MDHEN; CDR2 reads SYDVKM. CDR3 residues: CASRPTSGRSTDTQYF. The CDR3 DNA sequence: TGTGCCAGCAGACCAACTAGCGGGAGGAGCACAGATACGCAGTATTTT.

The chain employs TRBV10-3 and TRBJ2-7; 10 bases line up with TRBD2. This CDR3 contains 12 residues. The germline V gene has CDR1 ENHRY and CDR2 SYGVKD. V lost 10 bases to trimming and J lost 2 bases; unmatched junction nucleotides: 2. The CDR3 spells CATSGRAYEQYV. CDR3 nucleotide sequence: TGTGCCACGAGCGGGAGGGCCTACGAGCAGTACGTC.

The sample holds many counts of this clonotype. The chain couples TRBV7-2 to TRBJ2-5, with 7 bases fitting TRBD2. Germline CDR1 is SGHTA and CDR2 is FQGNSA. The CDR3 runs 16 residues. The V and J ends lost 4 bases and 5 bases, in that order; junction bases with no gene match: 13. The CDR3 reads CASSSRSAGVRETQYF. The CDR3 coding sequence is TGTGCCAGCAGCTCCAGGTCGGCGGGGGTGAGGGAGACCCAGTACTTC.

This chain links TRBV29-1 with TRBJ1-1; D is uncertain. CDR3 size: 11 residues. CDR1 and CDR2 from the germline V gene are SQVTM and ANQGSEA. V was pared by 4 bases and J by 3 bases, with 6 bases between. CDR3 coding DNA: TGCAGCGTTGGGGGTTACACTGAAGCTTTCTTT. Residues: CSVGGYTEAFF.

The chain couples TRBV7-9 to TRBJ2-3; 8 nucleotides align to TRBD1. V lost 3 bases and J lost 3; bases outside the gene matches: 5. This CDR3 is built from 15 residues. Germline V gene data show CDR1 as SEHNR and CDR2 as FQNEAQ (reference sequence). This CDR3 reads CASSFRGQATDTQYF. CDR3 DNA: TGTGCCAGCAGCTTTAGGGGACAGGCTACAGATACGCAGTATTTT.